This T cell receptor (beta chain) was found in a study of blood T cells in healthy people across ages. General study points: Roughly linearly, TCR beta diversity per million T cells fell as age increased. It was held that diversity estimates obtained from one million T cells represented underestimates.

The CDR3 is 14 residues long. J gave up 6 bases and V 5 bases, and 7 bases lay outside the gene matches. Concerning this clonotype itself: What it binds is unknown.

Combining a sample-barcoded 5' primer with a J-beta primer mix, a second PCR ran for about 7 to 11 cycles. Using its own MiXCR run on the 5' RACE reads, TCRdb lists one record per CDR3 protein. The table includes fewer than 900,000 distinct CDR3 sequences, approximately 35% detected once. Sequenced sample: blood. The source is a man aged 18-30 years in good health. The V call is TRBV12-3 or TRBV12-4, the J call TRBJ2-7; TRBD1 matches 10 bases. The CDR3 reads CASSPRDRGGEQYF. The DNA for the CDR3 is TGTGCCAGCAGTCCCCGGGACAGGGGCGGCGAGCAGTACTTC.